The rows below give T cell receptor beta chains drawn from one sample of a study of early stage breast cancer tumors. The repertoire was sequenced with immunoSEQ multiplex PCR; TCRdb's copy has only in-frame clones and lacks some. The table lists tens of thousands of clones, almost 75% of them singletons. Input material: blood. These TCRs come from a person in their forties with breast cancer. Both conserved end residues are part of each CDR3. Clone size is given for some rows only: seen once, a few or many times, or a class if the clone is expanded.

TRBJ2-2 TRBV13 . CASSLVYSPAGIDNTGELFF
TRBJ1-2 TRBV23-1 once CASSQSRAGYGYTF
TRBJ1-2 TRBV7-9 . CASSLSVDRHYGYTF
TRBJ2-5 TRBV5-4 . CASSSIQERGGVNF
TRBJ1-1 TRBV6-5 . CASSKSNREAFF
TRBJ2-1 TRBV7-2 . CASSQVLLRAYNEQFF
TRBJ1-4 TRBV10-3 . CAISESLGGTNRNEKLFF
TRBJ1-4 TRBV4-2 . CASSQDGSGRENEKLFF
TRBJ1-2 TRBV9 . CASSPRDSHYGYTF
TRBJ2-1 TRBV10-3 . CATYLGGTSEDNEQFF
TRBJ2-2 TRBV30 . CAWSKLTGHTGELFF
TRBJ2-7 TRBV11-3 medium-sized CASSLRGTGAYEQYF
TRBJ1-2 TRBV6-1 few CASSEREAGGYGYTF
TRBJ2-7 TRBV19 few CASSPPGLAQQYF
TRBJ1-2 TRBV28 . CASSHRDRGAYGYTF
TRBJ1-4 TRBV7-9 . CASSFGEEKLFF
TRBJ1-2 TRBV28 large CASSSAPGTGGEVGRYYGYTF
TRBJ2-3 TRBV28 . CASSWTGNTQYF
TRBJ2-1 TRBV5-4 . CASSLTSGLNNEQFF
TRBJ1-2 TRBV5-6 few CASSSATGYTF
TRBJ2-2 TRBV29-1 . CSVTPPSGGDTGELFF
TRBJ1-1 TRBV6-1 . CASSAGWENTEAFF
TRBJ2-5 TRBV7-3 . CASSLRGSGDGETQYF
TRBJ2-5 TRBV4-1 medium-sized CASSQAGRAGETQYF
TRBJ2-3 TRBV10-2 . CASNSLAEGTDTQYF
TRBJ2-7 TRBV5-6 few CASSQGQGYYEQYF
TRBJ2-7 TRBV12-5 . CASGLYGSLSYEQYF